The clone carrying this T cell receptor (beta chain) was seen a few times. This specimen comes from a study of blood T cell repertoires in COVID-19. Using immunoSEQ multiplex PCR, the repertoire was profiled, and TCRdb retains in-frame clones only, with some absent. Among around 300,000 clones listed, around four fifths were seen once. This CDR3 region has 15 residues. CDR1 KGHSH and CDR2 LQKENI come from the germline V gene. V was trimmed by 3 bases and J by 4 bases, leaving 15 bases between them. The sequenced material came from peripheral blood. This clonotype was obtained from a woman aged 45-65 years who had recovered from COVID-19. V usage is TRBV18 and J usage is TRBJ2-5; perhaps TRBD1 as D (7 bases). CDR3 protein: CASSPPSQGGETQYF. DNA for the CDR3: TGTGCCAGCTCACCGCCGTCTCAGGGGGGAGAGACCCAGTACTTC.